These 19 T cell receptor beta chains share one sample of origin, sequenced in a study of regulatory T cells in long-lasting Graves disease. The time point: persistent/refractory GD, antithyroid drugs over 5 years with positive TRAb. Preparation of the TCR library used RNA extracted from PBMCs. Arm-PCR of CDR3 regions and iRepertoire HTBI primers were used to build TCR beta libraries. Using its own MiXCR run on the multiplex PCR reads, TCRdb lists one record per CDR3 protein. The sample holds 450,000 or so distinct CDR3 sequences, less than 25% seen once. The specimen comprised peripheral blood mononuclear cells (PBMCs), sampled when the disease was refractory, from a patient treated with antithyroid drugs. The receptors shown here come from a female donor with Graves disease.

The V and J genes are TRBV28 and TRBJ2-5; tentative D call: TRBD1 (6 bases). In germline, CDR1 is MDHEN, CDR2 SYDVKM. The CDR3 covers 15 residues. V lost 5 bases and J 0 bases, leaving 13 bases between the germline ends. The CDR3, as DNA: TGTGCCAGCAGTCCAGGGGCCTTGTACCAAGAGACCCAGTACTTC. It is translated as CASSPGALYQETQYF.

The table lists this clonotype with many counts. The V and J genes are TRBV28 and TRBJ1-6; the D is unclear. The length of the CDR3 is 14 residues. V was shortened by 6 bases and J by 14 bases, with 20 bases between the two germline ends. Per the germline V gene, CDR1 is MDHEN and CDR2 is SYDVKM. The CDR3, as DNA: TGTGCCAGCAGGCCTCCTGACCTCTCTTTGGCCCTCCACTTT. It is translated as CASRPPDLSLALHF.

In this sample, this clonotype turned up many times. The chain couples TRBV14 to TRBJ2-1, with D possibly TRBD1 on 6 matching bases. Per the germline V gene, CDR1 is SGHDN and CDR2 is FVKESK. The CDR3 consists of 15 residues. V was clipped by 6 bases and J by 5 bases, with 17 bases between them. In DNA, the CDR3 is TGTGCCAGCAGTTGGGGAAACGGACAGCACAATGAGCAGTTCTTC. It translates to CASSWGNGQHNEQFF.

The chain couples TRBV28 to TRBJ2-1, with 10 bases that match TRBD2. From germline, CDR1 is MDHEN and CDR2 SYDVKM. V shed 2 bases, J shed 6 bases, and the junction held 4 bases outside the gene matches. This CDR3 comprises 15 residues. CDR3 region: CASSLLAGAVNEQFF. The DNA of the CDR3 is TGTGCCAGCAGTTTACTAGCGGGAGCCGTCAATGAGCAGTTCTTC.

This clonotype was detected ten times or more. The chain uses TRBV2 and TRBJ2-4; D tentatively reads TRBD1 or TRBD2 (5 bases each). Trimming cost V 5 bases and J 0 bases, with 11 bases left between them. The CDR3 contains 15 residues. Looked up from germline, CDR1 is SNHLY and CDR2 is FYNNEI. The CDR3: CASSRDGLAKNIQYF. CDR3 sequence (DNA): TGTGCCAGCAGTAGGGACGGGTTAGCCAAAAACATTCAGTACTTC.

Only a few counts were recorded for this clonotype. The chain's CDR3 is CSARTTSGDYYEQYF. The CDR3 DNA sequence: TGCAGTGCTAGGACTACTAGCGGAGATTACTACGAGCAGTACTTC. This chain uses TRBV20-1 with TRBJ2-7; 8 bases map to TRBD2. CDR3 size: 15 residues. V lost 3 bases and J lost 3; bases outside the gene matches: 10. Per germline, CDR1 DFQATT and CDR2 SNEGSKA (reference sequence).

This clonotype was counted at least ten times. V and J are TRBV28 and TRBJ1-4; D is possibly TRBD1 (6 bases). Trimming removed 6 bases from V and 7 bases from J, with 15 bases in between. Germline V gene lookup returns CDR1 MDHEN and CDR2 SYDVKM. The CDR3 spans 14 residues. This chain's CDR3 is CASREQGTGEKLFF. The CDR3, as DNA: TGTGCCAGCAGGGAACAGGGAACGGGTGAAAAACTGTTTTTT.

The CDR3 DNA is TGCGCCAGCAGATCTGAATGGGACTCTTACTCCTACGAGCAGTACTTC. It yields the protein CASRSEWDSYSYEQYF. The genes are TRBV5-1 and TRBJ2-7; a weak D match, TRBD2 (6 bases). Germline CDR1 SGHRS, CDR2 YFSETQ. The CDR3 contains 16 residues. The V and J ends lost 5 bases and 0 bases respectively, with 18 bases between them.

This clonotype has ten or more counts. The J gene is TRBJ1-4, the V gene TRBV6-5; D call uncertain. Between the trimmed V and J ends, which lost 6 bases and 3 bases, there was a span of 11 bases. The germline V gene encodes CDR1 MNHEY and CDR2 SVGAGI. The CDR3 spans 14 residues. CDR3 in DNA: TGTGCCAGCAGGTACCAAGCAGCTAATGAAAAACTGTTTTTT. Translation: CASRYQAANEKLFF.

The CDR3 spells CSASQGTYGYTF. CDR3 bases: TGCAGTGCTTCTCAGGGCACCTATGGCTACACCTTC. This rearrangement joins TRBV20-1 to TRBJ1-2; tentative D call: TRBD1 (5 bases). The V gene's germline CDR1 is DFQATT and CDR2 SNEGSKA (reference sequence). V was pared by 5 bases and J by 4 bases, with 11 bases between. CDR3 length: 12 amino acids.

There are many counts of this clonotype. V and J are TRBV5-5 and TRBJ2-7, with D possibly being TRBD1 (5 bases). V lost 4 bases to trimming and J lost 0 bases, with 14 bases between them. The CDR3 is made up of 15 amino acids. The germline V gene encodes CDR1 SGHKS and CDR2 YYEKEE (reference sequence). CDR3 bases: TGTGCCAGCAGCAGACAGAGCCTTTACTCCTACGAGCAGTACTTC. It is translated as CASSRQSLYSYEQYF.

This clonotype was recorded a few times. The chain has TRBV10-2 and TRBJ1-6; TRBD1 aligns across 7 bases. The CDR3 runs to 14 residues. J gave up 9 bases and V 3 bases, and 5 bases lay outside the gene matches. Germline loops: CDR1 WSHSY, CDR2 SAAADI. The CDR3 nucleotides read TGCGCCAGCAGTGAAGACAGGGCGATTTCACCCCTCCACTTT. Translated, it gives CASSEDRAISPLHF.

V gene TRBV4-1 combines with J gene TRBJ2-5; the match to TRBD1 covers 8 bases. V lost 3 bases to trimming and J lost 2 bases; unmatched junction nucleotides: 14. The germline CDR1 and CDR2 sequences are MGHRA and YSYEKL. The CDR3 runs 18 residues. This CDR3 is CASSHPRTGGLHQETQYF. In DNA form, the CDR3 reads TGCGCCAGCAGCCACCCCCGTACAGGGGGTCTACATCAAGAGACCCAGTACTTC.

In the case of this clonotype: One base away lies a much larger clone, so this may be a sequencing read error. The chain is built from TRBV6-1 and TRBJ2-5; 7 nucleotides agree with TRBD1. In germline, CDR1 is MNHNS, CDR2 SASEGT. The CDR3 is 13 residues long. In DNA form, the CDR3 reads TGTGTCAGCGAAAAGGGGGCCCGAGAGACCCAGTACTTC. It yields the protein CVSEKGARETQYF.

V and J are TRBV24-1 and TRBJ2-1; the match to TRBD1 covers 11 bases. The CDR3 runs 15 residues. Germline V gives CDR1 KGHDR, CDR2 SFDVKD. The V gene end was trimmed by 3 bases and the J gene end by 9 bases; junction bases not matched to a gene: 6. The chain's CDR3 is CATSDRTGGLVEQFF. DNA for the CDR3: TGTGCCACCAGTGATAGGACAGGGGGCTTGGTTGAGCAGTTCTTC.

There are a few counts of this clonotype. The rearrangement links TRBV29-1 to TRBJ2-5, with D perhaps matching TRBD1 (5 bases). V was shortened by 2 bases and J by 3 bases, with 10 bases between the two germline ends. Germline CDR1 and CDR2: SQVTM and ANQGSEA. The CDR3 is 13 residues long. The CDR3 reads CSVESRREETQYF. CDR3 DNA: TGCAGCGTTGAATCTCGCAGGGAAGAGACCCAGTACTTC. The entire variable domain, with the rest obtained from reference TRBV29-1 and TRBJ2-5, is as follows: SAVISQKPSRDICQRGTSLTIQCQVDSQVTMMFWYRQQPGQSLTLIATANQGSEATYESGFVIDKFPISRPNLTFSTLTVSNMSPEDSSIYLCSVESRREETQYFGPGTRLLVL.

In this sample, this clonotype turned up a few times. The genes are TRBV10-3 and TRBJ2-5; 15 nucleotides match TRBD2. Germline V gene data show CDR1 as ENHRY and CDR2 as SYGVKD. V trimming: 2 bases; J trimming: 2 bases; junction bases outside the gene matches: 6. The CDR3 is 18 amino acids. DNA of the CDR3: TGTGCCATCAGTGAGCCAGGACTAGCGGGAGGGCCTCAAGAGACCCAGTACTTC. Amino acid sequence: CAISEPGLAGGPQETQYF.

This clonotype was seen ten or more times. V gene TRBV12-3 or TRBV12-4 combines with J gene TRBJ2-7; D is perhaps TRBD1 (6 bases). V was pared by 7 bases and J by 0 bases, with 22 bases between. The CDR3 contains 17 residues. CDR3 coding DNA: TGTGCCAGCACTCTTGAGGGGTGGGGGCGCCCCTCCTACGAGCAGTACTTC. Translated, it gives CASTLEGWGRPSYEQYF.

The chain couples TRBV9 to TRBJ2-7; no firm D call. The CDR3 sequence is 14 residues long. V dropped 0 bases and J dropped 1 base, with 8 bases sitting between them. Germline V CDR1 and CDR2: SGDLS, YYNGEE. The CDR3 nucleotides are TGTGCCAGCAGCGTAGAGGAGAGATCCTACGAGCAGTACTTC. Protein: CASSVEERSYEQYF.